This T cell receptor beta chain originates from a study of shared clonotypes between healthy human individuals. Generated by immunoSEQ multiplex PCR, the TCRdb table keeps only in-frame clones and is missing some. The profile covers some 1,900,000 clones, with about 95% appearing a single time and roughly 1.2% taken by the ten largest. CD45RO negativity and positive selection for CCR7 defined naive CD8 cells, a population that excluded terminally differentiated effector memory CD45RA+ cells. The CDR3 has 14 residues. Germline lookup yields CDR1 LNHDA and CDR2 SQIVND (reference sequence). J was trimmed by 3 bases and V by 5 bases; bases with no gene match: 7.

This clonotype was sampled from a young man in good health. Sequenced material: naive CD8+ T cells sorted from blood. V gene TRBV19 combines with J gene TRBJ2-7; 7 bases match TRBD1. The CDR3 region is CASSFGTALYEQYF. CDR3 bases: TGTGCCAGTAGTTTCGGGACAGCCCTCTACGAGCAGTACTTC.